A single sample gave rise to the 12 T cell receptor beta chains below, sequenced in a study of T cell responses to AZD1222 COVID-19 vaccine. Using immunoSEQ multiplex PCR, the repertoire was profiled, and TCRdb retains in-frame clones only, with some absent. The sample records 150,000 to 200,000 clones, 90% to 95% being singletons. The sample was peripheral blood, taken on day 0 of AZD1222 vaccination. All receptors come from an adult in good health.

The rearrangement uses TRBV19 and TRBJ1-2; D is unresolved. Trimming stripped 7 bases from V and 7 bases from J, with 19 bases between. CDR1 LNHDA and CDR2 SQIVND come from the germline V gene (reference sequence). The CDR3 runs 14 residues. The CDR3 DNA reads TGTGCCAGTAAGGCCCATGATAGACTCTCTGGCTACACCTTC. Protein sequence: CASKAHDRLSGYTF.

This chain uses TRBV19 with TRBJ2-1, with 11 bases fitting TRBD2. Trimming removed 8 bases from V and 6 bases from J; junction bases left unmatched: 6. CDR1 is LNHDA and CDR2 is SQIVND in the germline V gene (reference sequence). CDR3 length: 14 amino acids. The DNA for the CDR3 is TGTGCCAGTGCCCTAGCGGGGGGATTCAATGAGCAGTTCTTC. It translates to CASALAGGFNEQFF.

The chain recombines TRBV4-1 with TRBJ1-6; tentatively, D is TRBD1 (6 bases). Between the trimmed V and J ends, which lost 10 bases and 6 bases, there was a span of 16 bases. Looked up from germline, CDR1 is MGHRA and CDR2 is YSYEKL. This CDR3 has 14 amino acids. The CDR3 DNA reads TGCGCCACAGGGGATCGTATAAGTAATTCACCCCTCCACTTT. This sequence encodes CATGDRISNSPLHF.

The chain has TRBV30 and TRBJ1-2; unclear D gene. With 3 bases removed from V and 5 bases from J, the gap between germline ends came to 16 bases. Germline CDR1 is GTSNPN and CDR2 is SVGIG (reference sequence). The CDR3 has 14 amino acids. This chain's CDR3 is CAWSSLGPPYGYTF. CDR3 coding DNA: TGTGCCTGGAGCTCCCTTGGACCGCCATATGGCTACACCTTC.

J is TRBJ1-2 and V is TRBV5-5; 7 nucleotides align to TRBD1. V lost 5 bases to trimming and J lost 7 bases; unmatched junction nucleotides: 8. The CDR3 has 13 amino acids. The germline CDR1 and CDR2 sequences are SGHKS and YYEKEE (reference sequence). The DNA for the CDR3 is TGTGCCAGCAGACCTAGACAGGGTCCTGGCTACACCTTC. This gives the protein CASRPRQGPGYTF.

The chain links TRBV29-1 to TRBJ1-2; tentative D call: TRBD1 (5 bases). Trimming pared 7 bases from V and 8 bases from J, leaving 11 bases between. The CDR3 loop spans 10 amino acids. CDR1 SQVTM and CDR2 ANQGSEA come from the germline V gene. CDR3 residues: CSAWGNGYTF. CDR3 in DNA: TGCAGCGCGTGGGGGAACGGCTACACCTTC.

CDR3 in amino acids: CASSLVGEVGSPLHF. CDR3 DNA: TGTGCCAGCAGCTTAGTAGGCGAAGTAGGTTCACCCCTCCACTTT. This sequence joins TRBV7-8 and TRBJ1-6; D is unclear. There are 15 residues in the CDR3. CDR1 is SGHVS and CDR2 is FQNEAQ in the germline V gene. V was trimmed by 1 base and J by 9 bases, leaving 13 bases between them.

The chain carries TRBV6-6 and TRBJ1-5; D is unresolved. The germline V and J ends were trimmed by 2 bases and 0 bases, with 11 bases remaining between them. The CDR3 length is 16 residues. Germline CDR1 MNHNY, CDR2 SVGAGI (reference sequence). The CDR3 loop reads CASSYMAGGSNQPQHF. CDR3 sequence (DNA): TGTGCCAGCAGTTACATGGCAGGCGGTAGCAATCAGCCCCAGCATTTT.

The V and J genes are TRBV5-5 and TRBJ1-1; D is perhaps TRBD1 (6 bases). Trimming left V 3 bases short and J 2 bases short, with 11 bases between. The CDR3 extends over 14 amino acids. The germline gives CDR1 SGHKS, CDR2 YYEKEE (reference sequence). CDR3 amino acids: CASSWGQYNTEAFF. The DNA for the CDR3 is TGTGCCAGCAGCTGGGGACAATACAACACTGAAGCTTTCTTT.

V and J are TRBV19 and TRBJ2-2, with a tentative D call TRBD1 (6 bases). Deletions cut 8 bases from V and 0 bases from J, with 10 bases between. From germline, CDR1 is LNHDA and CDR2 SQIVND (reference sequence). The CDR3 covers 14 residues. CDR3 region: CASGRDTNTGELFF. The CDR3, as DNA: TGTGCCAGTGGACGGGACACGAACACCGGGGAGCTGTTTTTT.

CDR3 residues: CASSRVGPGGYTF. In DNA, the CDR3 is TGTGCCAGCAGCCGTGTAGGGCCGGGCGGCTACACCTTC. This chain connects TRBV27 to TRBJ1-2, with unresolved D. In germline, CDR1 is MNHEY, CDR2 SMNVEV (reference sequence). This CDR3 has 13 residues. Trimming cost V 6 bases and J 8 bases, with 16 bases left between them.

The chain links TRBV27 to TRBJ1-4; the D gene is possibly TRBD1 (5 bases). CDR1 is MNHEY and CDR2 is SMNVEV in the germline V gene (reference sequence). Deletions cut 5 bases from V and 0 bases from J, with 10 bases between. The CDR3 spans 15 residues. The CDR3 region has the DNA TGTGCCAGCAGTGCCAGGGTCGCAACTAATGAAAAACTGTTTTTT. This gives the protein CASSARVATNEKLFF. Supplemented by reference TRBV27 and TRBJ1-4, the full variable domain reads EAQVTQNPRYLITVTGKKLTVTCSQNMNHEYMSWYRQDPGLGLRQIYYSMNVEVTDKGDVPEGYKVSRKEKRNFPLILESPSPNQTSLYFCASSARVATNEKLFFGSGTQLSVL.